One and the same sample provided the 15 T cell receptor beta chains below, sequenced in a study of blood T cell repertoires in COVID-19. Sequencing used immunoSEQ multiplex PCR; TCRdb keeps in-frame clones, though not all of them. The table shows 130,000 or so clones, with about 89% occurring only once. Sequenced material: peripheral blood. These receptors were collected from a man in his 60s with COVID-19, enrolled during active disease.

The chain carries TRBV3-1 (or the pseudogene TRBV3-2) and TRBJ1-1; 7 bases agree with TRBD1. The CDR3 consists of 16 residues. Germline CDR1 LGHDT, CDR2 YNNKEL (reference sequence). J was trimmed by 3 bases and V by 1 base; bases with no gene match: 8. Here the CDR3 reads CASSQVPRGVDTEAFF. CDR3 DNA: TGTGCCAGCAGCCAAGTACCCAGGGGGGTAGACACTGAAGCTTTCTTT.

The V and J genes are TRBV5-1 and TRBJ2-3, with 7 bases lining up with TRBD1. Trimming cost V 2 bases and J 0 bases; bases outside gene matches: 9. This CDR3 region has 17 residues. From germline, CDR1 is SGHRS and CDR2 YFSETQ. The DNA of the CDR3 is TGCGCCAGCAGCTTCGGGTTGGGACAGCGAAGCACAGATACGCAGTATTTT. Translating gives CASSFGLGQRSTDTQYF.

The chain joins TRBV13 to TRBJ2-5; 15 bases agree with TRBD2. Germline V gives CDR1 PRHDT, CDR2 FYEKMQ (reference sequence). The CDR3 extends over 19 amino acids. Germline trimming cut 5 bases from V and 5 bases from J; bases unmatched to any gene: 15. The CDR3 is CASSPPGLAGGLGWETQYF. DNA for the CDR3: TGTGCCAGCAGCCCCCCGGGACTAGCGGGGGGACTTGGATGGGAGACCCAGTACTTC.

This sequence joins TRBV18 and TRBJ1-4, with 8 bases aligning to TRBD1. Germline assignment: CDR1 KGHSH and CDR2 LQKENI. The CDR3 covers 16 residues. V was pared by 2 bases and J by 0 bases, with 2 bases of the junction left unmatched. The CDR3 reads CASSPDRGSTNEKLFF. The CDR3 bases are TGTGCCAGCTCACCAGACAGGGGTTCAACTAATGAAAAACTGTTTTTT.

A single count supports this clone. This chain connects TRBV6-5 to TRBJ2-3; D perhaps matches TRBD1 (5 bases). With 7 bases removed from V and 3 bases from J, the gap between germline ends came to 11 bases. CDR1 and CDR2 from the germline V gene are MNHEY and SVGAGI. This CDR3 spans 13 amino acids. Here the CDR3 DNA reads TGTGCCAGCATGGGCCCAGGGACAGATACGCAGTATTTT. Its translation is CASMGPGTDTQYF.

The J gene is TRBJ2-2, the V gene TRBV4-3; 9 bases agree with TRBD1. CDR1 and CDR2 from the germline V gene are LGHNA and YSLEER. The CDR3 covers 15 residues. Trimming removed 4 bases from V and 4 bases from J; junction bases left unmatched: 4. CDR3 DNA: TGCGCCAGCAGCCTCGGGACAGGGTCCACCGGGGAGCTGTTTTTT. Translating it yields CASSLGTGSTGELFF.

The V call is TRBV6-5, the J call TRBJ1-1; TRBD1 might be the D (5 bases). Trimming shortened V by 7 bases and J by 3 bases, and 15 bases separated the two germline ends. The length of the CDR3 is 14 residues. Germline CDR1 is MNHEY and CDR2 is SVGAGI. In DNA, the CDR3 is TGTGCCAGCACTTCGAAGGACACCTACACTGAAGCTTTCTTT. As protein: CASTSKDTYTEAFF.

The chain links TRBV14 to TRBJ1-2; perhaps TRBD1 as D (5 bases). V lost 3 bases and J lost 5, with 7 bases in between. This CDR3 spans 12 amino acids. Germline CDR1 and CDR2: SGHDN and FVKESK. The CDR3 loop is CASSQGGYGYTF. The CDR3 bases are TGTGCCAGCAGCCAGGGGGGGTATGGCTACACCTTC.

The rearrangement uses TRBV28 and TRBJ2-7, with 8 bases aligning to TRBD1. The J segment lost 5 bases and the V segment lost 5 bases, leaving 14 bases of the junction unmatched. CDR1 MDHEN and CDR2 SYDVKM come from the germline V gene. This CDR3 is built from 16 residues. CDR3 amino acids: CASSAGPGGTTDEQYF. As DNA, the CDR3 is TGTGCCAGCAGTGCCGGGCCAGGGGGCACGACAGACGAGCAGTACTTC.

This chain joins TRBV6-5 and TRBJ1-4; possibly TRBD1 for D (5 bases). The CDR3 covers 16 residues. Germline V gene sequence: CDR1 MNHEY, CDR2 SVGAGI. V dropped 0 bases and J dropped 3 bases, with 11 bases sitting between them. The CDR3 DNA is TGTGCCAGCAGTTACTCGGGGCAGGTCCCTAATGAAAAACTGTTTTTT. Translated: CASSYSGQVPNEKLFF.

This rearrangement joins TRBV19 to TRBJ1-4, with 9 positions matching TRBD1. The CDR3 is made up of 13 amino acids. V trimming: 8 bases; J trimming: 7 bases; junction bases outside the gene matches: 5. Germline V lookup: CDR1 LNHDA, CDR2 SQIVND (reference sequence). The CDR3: CASLDRGAEKLFF. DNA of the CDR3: TGTGCCAGTCTAGACAGGGGGGCTGAAAAACTGTTTTTT.

CDR3 amino acids: CASSLNRVYGYTF. CDR3 in DNA: TGTGCCAGCAGTTTAAACAGGGTGTATGGCTACACCTTC. The chain uses TRBV27 and TRBJ1-2; TRBD1 might be the D (6 bases). The CDR3 consists of 13 residues. V lost 2 bases and J 5 bases, leaving 9 bases between the germline ends. The germline V gene has CDR1 MNHEY and CDR2 SMNVEV (reference sequence).

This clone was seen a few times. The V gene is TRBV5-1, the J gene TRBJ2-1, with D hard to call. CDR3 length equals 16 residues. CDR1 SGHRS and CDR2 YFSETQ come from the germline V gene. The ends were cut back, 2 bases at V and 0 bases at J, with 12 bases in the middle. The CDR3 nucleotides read TGCGCCAGCAGCTTCGGGTCGACTCACTCCTACAATGAGCAGTTCTTC. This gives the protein CASSFGSTHSYNEQFF. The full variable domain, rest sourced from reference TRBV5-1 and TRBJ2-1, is KAGVTQTPRYLIKTRGQQVTLSCSPISGHRSVSWYQQTPGQGLQFLFEYFSETQRNKGNFPGRFSGRQFSNSRSEMNVSTLELGDSALYLCASSFGSTHSYNEQFFGPGTRLTVL.

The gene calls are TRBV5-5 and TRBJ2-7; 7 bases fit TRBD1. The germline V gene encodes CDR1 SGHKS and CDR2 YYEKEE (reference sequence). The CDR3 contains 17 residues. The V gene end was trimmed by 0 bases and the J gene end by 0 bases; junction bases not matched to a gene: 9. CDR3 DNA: TGTGCCAGCAGCTTGGGCGTCGGGACAGCCCACTCCTACGAGCAGTACTTC. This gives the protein CASSLGVGTAHSYEQYF.

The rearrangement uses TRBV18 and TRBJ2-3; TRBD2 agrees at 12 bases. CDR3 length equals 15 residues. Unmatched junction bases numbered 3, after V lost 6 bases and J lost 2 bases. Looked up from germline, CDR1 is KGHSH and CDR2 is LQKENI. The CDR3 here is CASSRTSGDTDTQYF. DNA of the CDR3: TGTGCCAGCTCTCGGACTAGCGGGGACACAGATACGCAGTATTTT.